Below, 9 T cell receptor beta chains from the same sample are listed, as sequenced in a study of cytomegalovirus exposure and HLA in healthy donors. The PCR had 60 Vbeta and 13 Jbeta primers. Sequencing used immunoSEQ multiplex PCR; TCRdb keeps in-frame clones, though not all of them. The table shows around 100,000 clones, with 67% occurring only once. Input material: PBMCs. Receptors originate from a man in his late teens or twenties in good health and CMV-seropositive.

The chain has TRBV6-1 and TRBJ1-2; D unresolved. The CDR3 consists of 14 residues. The germline gives CDR1 MNHNS, CDR2 SASEGT. V lost 3 bases and J lost 5, with 13 bases in between. The CDR3 nucleotides are TGTGCCAGCAGTGACTCCGTACAGATTTATGGCTACACCTTC. Amino acids: CASSDSVQIYGYTF.

This sequence joins TRBV10-1 and TRBJ2-1, with 8 bases matching TRBD1. The CDR3 sequence is 15 residues long. CDR1 WNHNN and CDR2 SYGVQD come from the germline V gene (reference sequence). The junction had 4 bases not matched to a gene; V was cut back by 3 bases and J by 3 bases. CDR3: CASSDPGTGYNEQFF. CDR3 in DNA: TGCGCCAGCAGTGACCCCGGGACAGGCTACAATGAGCAGTTCTTC.

The rearrangement links TRBV18 to TRBJ1-1; D unresolved. CDR1 KGHSH and CDR2 LQKENI come from the germline V gene. The V gene lost 3 bases and the J gene lost 1 base, with 12 bases spanning the gap. CDR3 size: 15 residues. CDR3 region: CASSPYSVGNTEAFF. As DNA, the CDR3 is TGTGCCAGCTCACCCTATTCTGTTGGGAACACTGAAGCTTTCTTT.

This clone was recorded once. The rearrangement joins TRBV11-3 to TRBJ2-3; a possible D gene is TRBD2 (7 bases). V lost 10 bases to trimming and J lost 2 bases, with 19 bases between them. Germline V gene data show CDR1 as SGHNT and CDR2 as YENEEA. The CDR3 spans 15 residues. The CDR3 region is CATARRGGPTDTQYF. The CDR3, as DNA: TGTGCCACCGCTAGGAGGGGGGGGCCCACAGATACGCAGTATTTT.

V gene TRBV28 combines with J gene TRBJ2-3, with a tentative D call TRBD1 (6 bases). The germline CDR1 and CDR2 sequences are MDHEN and SYDVKM. The CDR3 loop spans 15 amino acids. V dropped 5 bases and J dropped 0 bases, with 12 bases sitting between them. The CDR3 sequence is CASSLDSPSTDTQYF. CDR3 bases: TGTGCCAGCAGTCTGGACAGCCCGAGCACAGATACGCAGTATTTT.

The chain combines TRBV2 with TRBJ1-1; D might be TRBD1 (6 bases). Trimming pared 6 bases from V and 1 base from J, leaving 15 bases between. The CDR3 has 15 residues. Germline CDR1 and CDR2: SNHLY and FYNNEI. CDR3 loop: CASRSSGQSNTEAFF. The CDR3 DNA follows: TGTGCCAGCAGAAGCTCCGGACAGTCGAACACTGAAGCTTTCTTT. Supplemented by reference TRBV2 and TRBJ1-1, the full variable domain reads EPEVTQTPSHQVTQMGQEVILRCVPISNHLYFYWYRQILGQKVEFLVSFYNNEISEKSEIFDDQFSVERPDGSNFTLKIRSTKLEDSAMYFCASRSSGQSNTEAFFGQGTRLTVV.

The rearrangement links TRBV29-1 to TRBJ2-7; 9 nucleotides agree with TRBD1. V lost 5 bases, J lost 3 bases, and 5 bases stayed unmatched. CDR1 and CDR2 from the germline V gene are SQVTM and ANQGSEA. The CDR3 length is 13 residues. The CDR3 sequence is CSVKMGQGYEQYF. The CDR3 DNA follows: TGCAGCGTTAAGATGGGACAGGGCTACGAGCAGTACTTC.

This chain uses TRBV6-1 with TRBJ2-7; no definite D call. V shed 7 bases and J shed 0 bases, with 10 bases lying between them. Germline V gives CDR1 MNHNS, CDR2 SASEGT. This CDR3 region has 13 residues. The chain's CDR3 is CASTRVNSYEQYF. The CDR3 nucleotides are TGTGCCAGCACCCGGGTCAACTCCTACGAGCAGTACTTC.

This sequence joins TRBV7-9 and TRBJ1-1, with 9 nucleotides matching TRBD1. Germline V gene lookup returns CDR1 SEHNR and CDR2 FQNEAQ (reference sequence). J lost 5 bases, V lost 2 bases, and 6 bases had no gene match. The CDR3 has 15 amino acids. CDR3 nucleotides: TGTGCCAGCAGCTTAACCGGGACAGGGAGAACTGAAGCTTTCTTT. This sequence encodes CASSLTGTGRTEAFF.